The 11 T cell receptor beta chains below were found in one sample sequenced in a study of CD8+CD57+ T cells in acquired aplastic anemia. Template material for TCR beta VDJ and CDR3 profiling consisted of genomic DNA. TCRdb called the reads again in MiXCR, with one record for every CDR3 protein. This repertoire shows hundreds of thousands of distinct CDR3 sequences, roughly 64% found once; its top ten account for more than 3.5%. The sequenced material came from sorted CD4+, CD8+, or CD8+CD57+ T cells (not recorded which) from PBMCs. Receptor source: a human donor in good health, serving as a control.

With respect to this clonotype: The limits of the CDR3 on the DNA are not certain, so only TCRdb's listed CDR3 is given. J is TRBJ1-1 and V is TRBV9; the table's D call of TRBD1 was not tested on the DNA. The CDR3 has 15 amino acids, counting both end residues. From germline, CDR1 is SGDLS and CDR2 YYNGEE. The CDR3 loop reads CASSVAPGAMADTFF.

This clonotype has just a few counts. A clone one base away is much larger, so this may be a read error. The chain joins TRBV11-2 to TRBJ2-7, with 11 nucleotides matching TRBD2. Unmatched junction bases numbered 5, after V lost 3 bases and J lost 7 bases. Germline V gene sequence: CDR1 SGHAT, CDR2 FQNNGV. The CDR3 length is 14 residues. For the CDR3, the DNA is TGTGCCAGCAGCTTCGGGACTAGCGGCAATGAGCAGTACTTC. It encodes CASSFGTSGNEQYF.

As regards this clonotype: It is likely a read error, because the conserved phenylalanine at the end of the CDR3 is missing. The DNA is omitted, as the CDR3 cannot be located on it reliably, and the CDR3 follows TCRdb's listing. The chain carries TRBV7-2 and TRBJ1-5. The CDR3 totals 13 residues, both ends included. The germline gives CDR1 SGHTA, CDR2 FQGNSA. CDR3 region: CASSRTSGASSSY.

The sample holds a few counts of this clonotype. This chain joins TRBV12-3 or TRBV12-4 and TRBJ2-1; D may be TRBD1 (5 bases). V lost 7 bases and J lost 4, with 11 bases in between. The CDR3 contains 13 residues. The CDR3 loop is CASTHRGYNEQFF. Written as DNA, the CDR3 is TGTGCCAGCACCCATAGGGGATACAATGAGCAGTTCTTC.

This sequence joins TRBV7-4 and TRBJ2-3; tentatively, D is TRBD2 (5 bases). Trimming took off 5 bases at V and 9 bases at J, with 18 bases between the two ends. The CDR3 has 14 residues. Germline-derived CDR1 and CDR2 are SGHVT and SQSDAQ. CDR3 amino acids: CASSSLGEGDTQYF. The CDR3 DNA reads as TGTGCCAGCAGCAGCCTTGGAGAGGGTGACACGCAGTATTTT.

Turning to this clonotype: The junction and the germline gene differ at one end; a read error may be behind it. This sequence joins TRBV9 and TRBJ2-1; TRBD1 aligns across 8 bases. Germline V gene sequence: CDR1 SGDLS, CDR2 YYNGEE. This CDR3 spans 12 amino acids. CDR3 amino acids: CASSPGGNEQSF. In nucleotides, the CDR3 is TGCGCCAGCAGCCCAGGGGGCAATGAGCAGTCCTTC.

This clonotype was counted only a few times. This may stem from a read error, because a much larger clone lies one nucleotide away. V is TRBV7-2 and J is TRBJ1-2; 8 nucleotides align to TRBD1. CDR3 size: 15 residues. V was clipped by 5 bases and J by 7 bases; unmatched bases: 12. Looked up from germline, CDR1 is SGHTA and CDR2 is FQGNSA. The CDR3 region has the DNA TGTGCCAGCAGCCCCGAAGGGACAGGCTCTGGTGGCTACACCTTC. Translation: CASSPEGTGSGGYTF.

The chain uses TRBV7-2 and TRBJ2-7; 7 bases align to TRBD2. Germline CDR1 and CDR2: SGHTA and FQGNSA. V was pared by 6 bases and J by 13 bases, with 21 bases of the junction left unmatched. There are 15 residues in the CDR3. In DNA form, the CDR3 reads TGTGCCAGCAGTTTAAGGGGAGGGAACTACGAGCAGTACTACTTC. This gives the protein CASSLRGGNYEQYYF.

This clonotype was detected many times. V gene TRBV10-1 combines with J gene TRBJ1-2, with D tentatively TRBD1 (5 bases). The V and J ends lost 5 bases and 3 bases respectively, with 10 bases between them. This CDR3 is 13 amino acids long. Germline V gives CDR1 WNHNN, CDR2 SYGVQD (reference sequence). This CDR3 is CASSPQGDYGYTF. The CDR3 nucleotides read TGCGCCAGCAGTCCGCAGGGAGACTATGGCTACACCTTC.

With regard to this clonotype: The junction and the germline gene differ at one end; a read error may be behind it. This chain joins TRBV19 and TRBJ1-6, with 9 bases that match TRBD1. CDR1 is LNHDA, CDR2 SQIVND, per germline (reference sequence). The CDR3 sequence is 15 residues long. In DNA form, the CDR3 reads TGTGTCAGTAGTTCCTCCGGGACAGGGAGATCACCCCTCCACTTT. Its protein is CVSSSSGTGRSPLHF.

In regard to this clonotype: The final CDR3 position lacks the conserved phenylalanine or tryptophan, pointing to a likely read error. The limits of the CDR3 on the DNA are not certain, so only TCRdb's listed CDR3 is given. The CDR3 sequence: CASSEDRENSPLH. This sequence joins TRBV19 and TRBJ1-5; TRBD1 is the table's D call and was not checked against the DNA. Germline assignment: CDR1 LNHDA and CDR2 SQIVND (reference sequence). The length of the CDR3 is 13 amino acids, counting both ends.